This T cell receptor (beta chain) was recovered during a study of long-term antiretroviral therapy in people with HIV. V lost 0 bases and J lost 6, with 6 bases in between. The CDR3 totals 12 residues. Looked up from germline, CDR1 is SGHNT and CDR2 is YYREEE (reference sequence). Runs used v3.0 of the immunoSEQ assay and were done at survey level. Libraries were prepared by immunoSEQ multiplex PCR; TCRdb keeps only in-frame clonotypes and omits some of them. Here the sample spans 45,000 or so clones, about 95% being singletons. The receptor was derived from a woman aged 45-65 years with HIV. Sequences were derived from unsorted PBMCs, sampled 3.7 years after starting antiretroviral therapy. The V call is TRBV5-4, the J call TRBJ1-2; no clear D gene. The CDR3 region has the DNA TGTGCCAGCAGCTTGGGAGTAGATGGCTACACCTTC. Translation: CASSLGVDGYTF.